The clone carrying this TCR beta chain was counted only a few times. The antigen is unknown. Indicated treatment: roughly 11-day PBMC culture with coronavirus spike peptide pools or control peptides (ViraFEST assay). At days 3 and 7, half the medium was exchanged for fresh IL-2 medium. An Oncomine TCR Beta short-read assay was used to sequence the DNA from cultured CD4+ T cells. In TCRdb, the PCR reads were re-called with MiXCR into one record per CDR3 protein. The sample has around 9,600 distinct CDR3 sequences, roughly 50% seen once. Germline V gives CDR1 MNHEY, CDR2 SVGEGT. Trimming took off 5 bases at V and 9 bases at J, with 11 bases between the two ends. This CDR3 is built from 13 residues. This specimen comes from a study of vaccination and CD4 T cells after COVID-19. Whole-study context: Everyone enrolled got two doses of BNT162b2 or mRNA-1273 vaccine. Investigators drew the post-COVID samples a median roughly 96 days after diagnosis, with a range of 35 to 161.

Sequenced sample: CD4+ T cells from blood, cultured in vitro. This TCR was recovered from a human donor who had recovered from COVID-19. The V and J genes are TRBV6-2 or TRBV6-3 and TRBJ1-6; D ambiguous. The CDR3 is CASSTGVVSPLHF. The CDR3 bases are TGTGCCAGCAGTACTGGGGTTGTTTCACCCCTCCACTTT.